Here is one T cell receptor beta chain with its context. Its antigen is not identified. This record belongs to a study of blood T cells in healthy people across ages. Whole-study results and caveats: Naive CD4+ cell counts and diversity both ran higher in long-lived than in aged donors. Per million T cells, the diversity of TCR beta decreased roughly linearly as age advanced.

Through a sample-barcoded 5' primer and a J-beta primer mix, a second PCR was run for roughly 7 to 11 cycles. TCRdb re-analysed the 5' RACE reads in MiXCR, keeping a single row per CDR3 protein. The table includes roughly 500,000 distinct CDR3 sequences, roughly a quarter detected once. V was clipped by 1 base and J by 9 bases; unmatched bases: 2. In germline, CDR1 is LGHDT, CDR2 YNNKEL (reference sequence). This CDR3 spans 14 amino acids. V gene TRBV3-1 combines with J gene TRBJ1-6, with 8 positions matching TRBD1. The sample taken for sequencing was blood. The receptor was isolated from a woman aged 70 to 79 in good health. The CDR3 spells CASSQGQGRSPLHF. The CDR3 nucleotides are TGTGCCAGCAGCCAAGGACAGGGGCGTTCACCCCTCCACTTT.